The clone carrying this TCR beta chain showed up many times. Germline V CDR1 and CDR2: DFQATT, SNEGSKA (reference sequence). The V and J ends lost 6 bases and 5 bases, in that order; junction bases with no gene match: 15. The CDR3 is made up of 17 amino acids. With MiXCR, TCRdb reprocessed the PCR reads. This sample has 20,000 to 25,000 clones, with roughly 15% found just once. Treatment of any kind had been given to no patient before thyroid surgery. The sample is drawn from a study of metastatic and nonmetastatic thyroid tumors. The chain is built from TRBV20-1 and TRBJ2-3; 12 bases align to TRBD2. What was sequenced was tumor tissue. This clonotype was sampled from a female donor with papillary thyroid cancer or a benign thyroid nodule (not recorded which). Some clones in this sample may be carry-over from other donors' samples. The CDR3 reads CSAPDPGLAGSGDTQYF. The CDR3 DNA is TGCAGTGCCCCGGATCCGGGACTAGCGGGTTCGGGAGATACGCAGTATTTT.